The 22 T cell receptor beta chains below come from one sample, sequenced in a study of T cell responses to AZD1222 COVID-19 vaccine. Assay: immunoSEQ multiplex PCR; the TCRdb copy retains only in-frame clones and omits some. Found here are about 130,000 clones, about 90% of them singletons; the top ten hold about 2%. The sample in question was peripheral blood, obtained on day 0 of AZD1222 vaccination. These receptors originate from an adult in good health.

V gene TRBV7-6 combines with J gene TRBJ1-1; 9 bases match TRBD1. The CDR3 covers 17 residues. V dropped 2 bases and J dropped 2; count of bases not matched to a gene: 9. CDR1 is SGHVS and CDR2 is FNYEAQ in the germline V gene. The CDR3, as DNA: TGTGCCAGCAGCTTAAACATTACGGGACAGGGTAACACTGAAGCTTTCTTT. Translated, it gives CASSLNITGQGNTEAFF.

The rearrangement uses TRBV2 and TRBJ2-2, with D uncertain. V was pared by 3 bases and J by 1 base, with 6 bases between. Germline-derived CDR1 and CDR2 are SNHLY and FYNNEI. This CDR3 region has 14 residues. CDR3 sequence (DNA): TGTGCCAGCAGTGACAGGAGGAACACCGGGGAGCTGTTTTTT. Protein: CASSDRRNTGELFF.

In this sample, this clone turned up once. The chain recombines TRBV28 with TRBJ1-4; TRBD1 matches at 7 bases. V lost 7 bases and J lost 4; bases outside the gene matches: 3. CDR3 length: 13 amino acids. Germline V CDR1 and CDR2: MDHEN, SYDVKM. CDR3 amino acids: CASTDRINEKLFF. CDR3 bases: TGTGCCAGCACGGACAGGATTAATGAAAAACTGTTTTTT.

This chain joins TRBV4-2 and TRBJ1-5; TRBD1 matches 11 bases. The CDR3 extends over 15 amino acids. Germline assignment: CDR1 LGHNA and CDR2 YNFKEQ. After removal of 3 bases from V and 6 bases from J, the junction contained 4 bases not matched to a gene. DNA for the CDR3: TGTGCCAGCAGCCAGGGGGGGACAGGGGGTCAGCCCCAGCATTTT. Translation gives CASSQGGTGGQPQHF.

The chain has TRBV9 and TRBJ2-5; D uncertain. CDR3 length: 13 residues. Looked up from germline, CDR1 is SGDLS and CDR2 is YYNGEE. With 2 bases removed from V and 1 base from J, the gap between germline ends came to 6 bases. CDR3: CASSVSIQETQYF. Here the CDR3 DNA reads TGTGCCAGCAGCGTCTCGATCCAAGAGACCCAGTACTTC.

This clone occurred a few times. The chain links TRBV6-4 to TRBJ1-1; the D gene is possibly TRBD1 (5 bases). The CDR3 spans 15 residues. Trimming pared 4 bases from V and 2 bases from J, leaving 14 bases between. Germline CDR1 and CDR2: MRHNA and SNTAGT. The CDR3 coding sequence is TGTGCCAGCAGTGCTCAGGCAGGGAGCAACACTGAAGCTTTCTTT. It translates to CASSAQAGSNTEAFF.

V usage is TRBV5-4 and J usage is TRBJ1-1; D unclear. Germline V gives CDR1 SGHNT, CDR2 YYREEE (reference sequence). The CDR3 extends over 15 amino acids. Deletions cut 4 bases from V and 1 base from J, with 14 bases between. CDR3 loop: CASSPGGIANTEAFF. CDR3 bases: TGTGCCAGCAGCCCGGGAGGAATCGCGAACACTGAAGCTTTCTTT.

This chain links TRBV11-2 with TRBJ2-3; D is unclear. Germline-derived CDR1 and CDR2 are SGHAT and FQNNGV. Trimming removed 0 bases at V and 0 bases at J, with 4 bases between. The CDR3 is made up of 14 amino acids. In DNA form, the CDR3 reads TGTGCCAGCAGCTTAGAGGCCAGCACAGATACGCAGTATTTT. Its protein product is CASSLEASTDTQYF.

The chain is built from TRBV20-1 and TRBJ2-1; weak D call: TRBD2 (6 bases). Per the germline V gene, CDR1 is DFQATT and CDR2 is SNEGSKA (reference sequence). The CDR3 consists of 17 residues. With 3 bases removed from V and 3 bases from J, the gap between germline ends came to 21 bases. The CDR3 bases are TGCAGTGCTAGTACTTGGTGGGGGGTTACTAACTACAATGAGCAGTTCTTC. Translated: CSASTWWGVTNYNEQFF.

The rearrangement links TRBV18 to TRBJ2-5; D is perhaps TRBD1 (6 bases). V was clipped by 3 bases and J by 1 base, with 12 bases between them. CDR1 and CDR2 (germline): KGHSH, LQKENI. This CDR3 is built from 15 residues. As DNA, the CDR3 is TGTGCCAGCTCACCGAAGACAGGATCCCAAGAGACCCAGTACTTC. This sequence encodes CASSPKTGSQETQYF.

This CDR3 reads CASSSDRRPLGFF. The CDR3 nucleotides are TGTGCCAGCAGCTCCGACCGTCGCCCTCTTGGGTTCTTC. This chain uses TRBV5-6 with TRBJ2-1; no definite D call. From germline, CDR1 is SGHDT and CDR2 YYEEEE. CDR3 length: 13 amino acids. V shed 3 bases and J shed 15 bases, with 19 bases lying between them.

The chain is built from TRBV13 and TRBJ1-3; 7 bases match TRBD1. Per the germline V gene, CDR1 is PRHDT and CDR2 is FYEKMQ (reference sequence). V shed 0 bases and J 1 base; nucleotides not matched to a gene: 3. There are 16 residues in the CDR3. The CDR3 protein is CASSLGTGMSGNTIYF. CDR3 DNA sequence: TGTGCCAGCAGCTTAGGGACAGGGATGTCTGGAAACACCATATATTTT.

V usage is TRBV20-1 and J usage is TRBJ2-1; possibly TRBD1 for D (7 bases). CDR1 is DFQATT, CDR2 SNEGSKA, per germline (reference sequence). V lost 6 bases to trimming and J lost 9 bases, with 9 bases between them. CDR3 size: 10 residues. The CDR3 is CSAQGGEQFF. The DNA of the CDR3 is TGCAGTGCGCAGGGGGGTGAGCAGTTCTTC.

Comments on this clone: This same CDR3 is encoded by further DNA sequences in the sample. The chain combines TRBV20-1 with TRBJ2-7, with D uncertain. The germline V gene encodes CDR1 DFQATT and CDR2 SNEGSKA (reference sequence). V dropped 3 bases and J dropped 0 bases, with 3 bases sitting between them. The CDR3 has 11 amino acids. The DNA for the CDR3 is TGCAGTGCTAGGCGCTCCTACGAGCAGTACTTC. Its protein is CSARRSYEQYF.

This clone appeared a single time. This chain joins TRBV3-1 (or the pseudogene TRBV3-2) and TRBJ2-7; D remains ambiguous. Germline V gene data show CDR1 as LGHDT and CDR2 as YNNKEL (reference sequence). The CDR3 has 14 amino acids. With 4 bases removed from V and 6 bases from J, the gap between germline ends came to 16 bases. The CDR3 nucleotides read TGTGCCAGCAGCCTATTGACCCGACCGGGCGAGCAGTACTTC. Its protein product is CASSLLTRPGEQYF.

The chain carries TRBV6-2 or TRBV6-3 and TRBJ2-1; TRBD2 matches at 11 bases. Germline loops: CDR1 MNHEY, CDR2 SVGEGT. The CDR3 runs 13 residues. V trimming: 2 bases; J trimming: 15 bases; junction bases outside the gene matches: 6. The DNA of the CDR3 is TGTGCCAGCAGTTACCCATTAGCGGGGGGGGTGTTCTTC. Translating gives CASSYPLAGGVFF.

The rearrangement uses TRBV11-2 and TRBJ2-2; 7 bases align to TRBD1. The trim removed 3 bases at V and 2 bases at J, leaving 3 bases unmatched. Germline CDR1 is SGHAT and CDR2 is FQNNGV. CDR3 size: 15 residues. As DNA, the CDR3 is TGTGCCAGCAGCTTGGGACAGCTAAACACCGGGGAGCTGTTTTTT. Translation gives CASSLGQLNTGELFF.

The chain is built from TRBV6-5 and TRBJ2-5, with 12 positions matching TRBD2. This CDR3 spans 14 amino acids. The V segment lost 11 bases and the J segment 4 bases; nucleotides outside the gene matches: 8. Germline CDR1 and CDR2: MNHEY and SVGAGI. This CDR3 is CAAGGGLAGETQYF. CDR3 sequence (DNA): TGTGCCGCTGGGGGGGGACTAGCGGGAGAGACCCAGTACTTC.

Only a few counts were recorded for this clone. The genes are TRBV15 and TRBJ2-1, with 9 bases matching TRBD1. This CDR3 has 16 residues. The germline gives CDR1 LNHNV, CDR2 YYDKDF (reference sequence). After removal of 0 bases from V and 8 bases from J, the junction contained 8 bases not matched to a gene. CDR3 protein: CATSREGQGQYDEQFF. For the CDR3, the DNA is TGTGCCACCAGCAGAGAGGGACAGGGTCAATATGATGAGCAGTTCTTC.

The V and J genes are TRBV7-8 and TRBJ1-2; D is undetermined. Per germline, CDR1 SGHVS and CDR2 FQNEAQ. V was cut by 5 bases and J by 5 bases, with 9 bases left in between. The CDR3 is 12 residues long. DNA for the CDR3: TGTGCCAGCAGCCCGACGGAGTATGGCTACACCTTC. Protein product: CASSPTEYGYTF.

This clone was counted between two and nine times. The CDR3 bases are TGTGCCTGGAGTGCAATACGAAGTGGCTCGGGGTCACCCCTCCACTTT. Protein: CAWSAIRSGSGSPLHF. The chain has TRBV30 and TRBJ1-6; no clear D gene. In germline, CDR1 is GTSNPN, CDR2 SVGIG (reference sequence). Trimming removed 1 base from V and 10 bases from J, with 20 bases in between. The CDR3 is 16 amino acids.

V usage is TRBV3-1 (or the pseudogene TRBV3-2) and J usage is TRBJ1-1, with D unresolved. Trimming took off 1 base at V and 3 bases at J, with 6 bases between the two ends. This CDR3 contains 13 residues. Germline lookup yields CDR1 LGHDT and CDR2 YNNKEL (reference sequence). CDR3 DNA: TGTGCCAGCAGCCAAGGTTGGCACACTGAAGCTTTCTTT. It specifies CASSQGWHTEAFF.